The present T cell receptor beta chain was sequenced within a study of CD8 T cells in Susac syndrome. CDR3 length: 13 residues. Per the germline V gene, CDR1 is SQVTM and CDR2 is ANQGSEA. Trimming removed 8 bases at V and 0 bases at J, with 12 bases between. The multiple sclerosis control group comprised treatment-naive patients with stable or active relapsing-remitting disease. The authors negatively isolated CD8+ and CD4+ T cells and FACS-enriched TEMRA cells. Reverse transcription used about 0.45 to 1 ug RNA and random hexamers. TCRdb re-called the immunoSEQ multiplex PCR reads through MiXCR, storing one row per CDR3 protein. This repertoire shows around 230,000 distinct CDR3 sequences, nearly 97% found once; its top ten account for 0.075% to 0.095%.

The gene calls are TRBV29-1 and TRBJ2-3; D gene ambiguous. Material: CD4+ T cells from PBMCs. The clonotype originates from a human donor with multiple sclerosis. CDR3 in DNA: TGCAGCTGCTCATTGGTTAGCACAGATACGCAGTATTTT. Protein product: CSCSLVSTDTQYF.